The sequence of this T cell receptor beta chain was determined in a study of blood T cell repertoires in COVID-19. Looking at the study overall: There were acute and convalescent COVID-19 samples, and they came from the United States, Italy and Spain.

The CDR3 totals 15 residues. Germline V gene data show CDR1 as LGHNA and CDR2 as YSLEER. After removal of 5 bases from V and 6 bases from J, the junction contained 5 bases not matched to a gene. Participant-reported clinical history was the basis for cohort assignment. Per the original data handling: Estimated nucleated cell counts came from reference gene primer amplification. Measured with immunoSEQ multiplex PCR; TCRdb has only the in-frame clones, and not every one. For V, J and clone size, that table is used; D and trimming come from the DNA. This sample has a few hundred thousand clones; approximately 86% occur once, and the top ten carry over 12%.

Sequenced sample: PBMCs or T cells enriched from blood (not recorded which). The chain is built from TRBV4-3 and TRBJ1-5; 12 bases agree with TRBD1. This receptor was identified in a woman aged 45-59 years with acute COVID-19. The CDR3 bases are TGCGCCAGCAGCTACGGGACAGGGGGCAGTCAGCCCCAGCATTTT. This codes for CASSYGTGGSQPQHF.